This T cell receptor beta chain was identified in a study of cytomegalovirus exposure and HLA in healthy donors. On this clone: What it binds is unknown.

Vbeta (60) and Jbeta (13) primers were used in the PCR. The data were produced by immunoSEQ multiplex PCR, yet TCRdb's version contains in-frame clones alone and is incomplete. The sample gives roughly 100,000 clones, 65% to 75% of which show up once; under 13% is in the top ten. Study-level results: Using a false discovery rate of 0.05, a later analysis showed that about 16,000 TCR beta sequences were associated with HLA alleles.

This CDR3 has 16 residues. Trimming took 4 bases from V and 3 from J; bases not matched to a gene: 12. CDR1 SGHRS and CDR2 YFSETQ come from the germline V gene. The sequence was obtained from a man aged 35 to 55 in good health and CMV-seropositive. Sequenced sample: PBMCs. The chain uses TRBV5-1 and TRBJ1-1; 7 bases are a match to TRBD1. Here the CDR3 reads CASSQLDRRRHTEAFF. DNA of the CDR3: TGCGCCAGCAGCCAACTGGACAGGAGGCGACACACTGAAGCTTTCTTT.